This passage covers 17 T cell receptor beta chains from one sample sequenced in a study of T-cell reconstitution after alpha-beta-depleted transplantation in children. As it was prepared, the TCRbeta library received unique molecular identifiers. TCRdb passed the PCR reads through MiXCR, listing each CDR3 protein once. The sample contains approximately 85,000 distinct CDR3 sequences, 14% of which appear only once. Sequencing used PBMCs, mostly from graft donor cells, obtained 180 days after TCRalphabeta/CD19-depleted stem cell transplant. The origin of the receptors is a male patient aged 2 to 10 who had a stem cell transplant for acute lymphoblastic leukemia, so the T cells may come from the graft donor.

This clonotype was picked up a small number of times. The chain has TRBV29-1 and TRBJ2-3; tentatively, D is TRBD1 or TRBD2 (5 bases each). The V gene's germline CDR1 is SQVTM and CDR2 ANQGSEA. Trimming left V 5 bases short and J 4 bases short, with 7 bases between. The CDR3 contains 11 residues. This CDR3 reads CSVRGPDTQYF. CDR3 DNA sequence: TGCAGCGTTCGGGGCCCAGATACGCAGTATTTT.

As concerns this clonotype: Mismatch with germline at one junction end may stem from a read error. The rearrangement links TRBV5-5 to TRBJ1-2; D is unresolved. Germline V lookup: CDR1 SGHKS, CDR2 YYEKEE (reference sequence). The CDR3 has 13 residues. CDR3 nucleotides: TGTGCCAGCAGCTTGGGTCACCTGTATGGCGACACCTTC. It translates to CASSLGHLYGDTF.

Only a few counts were recorded for this clonotype. The gene calls are TRBV11-2 and TRBJ1-2; possibly TRBD1 for D (6 bases). Germline V gives CDR1 SGHAT, CDR2 FQNNGV. This CDR3 region has 18 residues. V was cut by 5 bases and J by 1 base, with 23 bases left in between. CDR3 amino acids: CASSVQGRPIPFNYGYTF. In nucleotides, the CDR3 is TGTGCCAGCAGCGTTCAGGGGCGTCCCATACCATTTAACTATGGCTACACCTTC. Full variable domain (remainder filled in from reference TRBV11-2 and TRBJ1-2): EAGVAQSPRYKIIEKRQSVAFWCNPISGHATLYWYQQILGQGPKLLIQFQNNGVVDDSQLPKDRFSAERLKGVDSTLKIQPAKLEDSAVYLCASSVQGRPIPFNYGYTFGSGTRLTVV.

This clonotype was counted ten times or more. Here the CDR3 reads CASSSSPGTSGRRYEQYF. DNA for the CDR3: TGTGCCAGCAGCTCAAGTCCCGGGACTAGCGGGAGGAGATACGAGCAGTACTTC. V is TRBV11-2 and J is TRBJ2-7; 15 nucleotides agree with TRBD2. The trim removed 4 bases at V and 4 bases at J, leaving 11 bases unmatched. CDR3 length equals 18 residues. The germline V gene has CDR1 SGHAT and CDR2 FQNNGV.

This clonotype has just a few counts. The CDR3 protein is CASSLKLGAREQYF. The DNA of the CDR3 is TGTGCCAGCAGCTTAAAACTTGGGGCACGGGAGCAGTACTTC. J is TRBJ2-7 and V is TRBV7-2, with D possibly matching TRBD1 (5 bases). V lost 2 bases to trimming and J lost 7 bases, with 15 bases between them. The CDR3 consists of 14 residues. Per the germline V gene, CDR1 is SGHTA and CDR2 is FQGNSA.

This chain joins TRBV9 and TRBJ2-3, with TRBD1 identical over 8 bases. The CDR3 loop spans 15 amino acids. V shed 3 bases and J 2 bases; nucleotides not matched to a gene: 5. CDR1 is SGDLS, CDR2 YYNGEE, per germline. Here the CDR3 DNA reads TGTGCCAGCAGCGAGGGACAGGCCTCCACAGATACGCAGTATTTT. It translates to CASSEGQASTDTQYF.

V gene TRBV20-1 combines with J gene TRBJ2-3; D not certain. V was pared by 1 base and J by 9 bases, with 14 bases between. Germline V gene data show CDR1 as DFQATT and CDR2 as SNEGSKA (reference sequence). The CDR3 extends over 13 amino acids. The CDR3 sequence is CSARGGRERTQYF. As DNA, the CDR3 is TGCAGTGCTAGAGGGGGAAGGGAAAGAACGCAGTATTTT.

This clonotype was observed many times. A junction end diverges from the germline sequence, so it may reflect a read error. The gene calls are TRBV20-1 and TRBJ2-2; D is ambiguous. The germline gives CDR1 DFQATT, CDR2 SNEGSKA (reference sequence). The CDR3 extends over 12 amino acids. CDR3 protein: CSAGDRRGELFF. The CDR3 nucleotides read TGCAGTGCTGGAGATCGGCGCGGGGAGCTGTTTTTT.

This clonotype appeared many times. The chain couples TRBV7-2 to TRBJ2-1; 9 bases are shared with TRBD1. CDR3 length equals 14 residues. Germline V gene sequence: CDR1 SGHTA, CDR2 FQGNSA. V gave up 10 bases and J gave up 9 bases; unmatched junction bases: 13. The CDR3 sequence is CATGIRDRVGEQFF. In nucleotides, the CDR3 is TGTGCCACCGGCATTCGGGACAGGGTTGGTGAGCAGTTCTTC.

The chain couples TRBV18 to TRBJ2-2; perhaps TRBD1 as D (5 bases). V was pared by 2 bases and J by 0 bases, with 10 bases between. Per germline, CDR1 KGHSH and CDR2 LQKENI. The CDR3 extends over 16 amino acids. CDR3 in amino acids: CASSPRQSANTGELFF. CDR3 coding DNA: TGTGCCAGCTCACCAAGACAGTCCGCGAACACCGGGGAGCTGTTTTTT.

Comments on this clonotype: With a much larger clone just one base away, this may be a read error. The rearrangement uses TRBV5-1 and TRBJ2-7, with D possibly matching TRBD2 (5 bases). Trimming shortened V by 4 bases and J by 6 bases, and 14 bases separated the two germline ends. The CDR3 is made up of 13 amino acids. Per germline, CDR1 SGHRS and CDR2 YFSETQ. CDR3 in DNA: TGCGCCAGCAGCCCCGGGATAGGGCCCGAGCAGTACTTC. Residues: CASSPGIGPEQYF.

This CDR3 reads CASSPYMTYGYTF. CDR3 nucleotides: TGCGCCAGCAGCCCATACATGACCTATGGCTACACCTTC. The gene calls are TRBV5-1 and TRBJ1-2; D not resolved. The CDR3 totals 13 residues. V lost 4 bases and J 4 bases, leaving 11 bases between the germline ends. Germline-derived CDR1 and CDR2 are SGHRS and YFSETQ.

This clonotype was detected ten times or more. This sequence joins TRBV5-1 and TRBJ2-3, with 7 bases aligning to TRBD1. The CDR3 sequence is 17 residues long. V lost 4 bases and J lost 1; bases outside the gene matches: 12. The germline CDR1 and CDR2 sequences are SGHRS and YFSETQ. CDR3 loop: CASSAFQGVLGTDTQYF. CDR3 in DNA: TGCGCCAGCAGCGCATTCCAGGGGGTTTTAGGCACAGATACGCAGTATTTT.

The V gene is TRBV5-4, the J gene TRBJ1-1; possibly TRBD1 for D (6 bases). This CDR3 is 13 amino acids long. Germline CDR1 and CDR2: SGHNT and YYREEE (reference sequence). V shed 3 bases and J shed 9 bases, with 15 bases lying between them. CDR3 amino acids: CASSSYREEKAFF. The CDR3, as DNA: TGTGCCAGCAGCTCATACAGGGAAGAAAAAGCTTTCTTT.

This clonotype has ten or more counts. The V call is TRBV7-6, the J call TRBJ2-3; 11 bases are shared with TRBD2. Germline trimming cut 1 base from V and 4 bases from J; bases unmatched to any gene: 7. CDR3 size: 17 residues. The germline gives CDR1 SGHVS, CDR2 FNYEAQ. The CDR3 loop reads CASSLVASGRLADTQYF. The CDR3 DNA reads as TGTGCCAGCAGCTTAGTGGCTAGCGGGAGGCTGGCAGATACGCAGTATTTT. The full variable domain, rest sourced from reference TRBV7-6 and TRBJ2-3, is GAGVSQSPRYKVTKRGQDVALRCDPISGHVSLYWYRQALGQGPEFLTYFNYEAQQDKSGLPNDRFSAERPEGSISTLTIQRTEQRDSAMYRCASSLVASGRLADTQYFGPGTRLTVL.

This chain joins TRBV10-3 and TRBJ2-5, with D possibly being TRBD1 or TRBD2 (5 bases each). V dropped 4 bases and J dropped 2 bases, with 14 bases sitting between them. This CDR3 region has 15 residues. Germline V gives CDR1 ENHRY, CDR2 SYGVKD. DNA of the CDR3: TGTGCCATCAGTGTCACCGGGACGCATCAAGAGACCCAGTACTTC. Its protein product is CAISVTGTHQETQYF.

This clonotype was counted at least ten times. V gene TRBV10-3 combines with J gene TRBJ2-7; D is uncertain. Germline-derived CDR1 and CDR2 are ENHRY and SYGVKD. V dropped 0 bases and J dropped 3 bases, with 12 bases sitting between them. This CDR3 has 15 residues. As DNA, the CDR3 is TGTGCCATCAGTGAGTCCGGACGTCGGAGCTACGAGCAGTACTTC. Translating gives CAISESGRRSYEQYF.